This TCR beta chain emerged from a study of a mutant IDH1 vaccine in newly diagnosed glioma. This sample's time point: baseline, week 1 (first vaccination visit). Described treatment: pre-vaccination baseline after standard-of-care therapy. New WHO grade 3 or 4 astrocytomas that were IDH1-mutant and ATRX-lost had been found in donors. Comment on this clone: Its target is unknown.

Study-level points and caveats: Top peripheral T cell clonotype shifts appeared unrelated to pseudoprogression.

Clones were sequenced by immunoSEQ multiplex PCR, and TCRdb holds only the in-frame ones, with some missing. The sample records more than 80,000 clones, roughly 85% being singletons. Germline CDR1 is SGHVS and CDR2 is FQNEAQ. After removal of 5 bases from V and 1 base from J, the junction contained 7 bases not matched to a gene. The CDR3 totals 16 residues. Material: PBMCs, obtained from a glioma patient treated with radiotherapy, temozolomide or both. The sequence came from a woman aged 45-59 years with glioma. The V gene is TRBV7-8, the J gene TRBJ2-2; 7 bases line up with TRBD1. The CDR3: CASSALRQGNTGELFF. CDR3 coding DNA: TGTGCCAGCAGCGCTTTGAGACAGGGGAACACCGGGGAGCTGTTTTTT.